The T cell receptor (beta chain) described here comes from a study of CD8+ T cells in alopecia areata. Germline loops: CDR1 SGHVS, CDR2 FQNEAQ. The CDR3 runs to 15 residues. Between the trimmed V and J ends, which lost 0 bases and 7 bases, there was a span of 13 bases. Regarding the study as a whole: For baseline CD8+ expansion, any link to response stays uncertain with one nonresponder. Between patients, shared TCR sequences were less clear than in mice. This was possibly due in part to HLA diversity in the patient population. Affected scalp, especially in alopecia totalis/universalis, had a higher clonality than normal scalp did.

This clone came up a few times. Its antigen is not known. RNA extraction and reverse transcription yielded cDNA as sequencing template. Assay used: immunoSEQ multiplex PCR; TCRdb lists only in-frame clones, some missing. The data contain approximately 210,000 clones, around three fifths of them singletons. Treatment denoted: oral pan-JAK inhibitor, 5-10 mg twice daily. Lesional scalp tissue (obtained by punch biopsy) and peripheral blood were collected from alopecia areata patients. The chain uses TRBV7-8 and TRBJ2-1, with D possibly matching TRBD2 (6 bases). The receptor was derived from a human donor with alopecia areata. The sample consisted of CD4+ T cells sorted from blood, taken at week 4, from a patient treated with tofacitinib. The CDR3 reads CASSLAVAGSNEQFF. The CDR3 DNA reads as TGTGCCAGCAGCTTAGCGGTGGCGGGGTCGAATGAGCAGTTCTTC.